Listed below are T cell receptor beta chains from one sample, sequenced in a study of glioma-infiltrating T cells after dendritic cell vaccination. Assay used: immunoSEQ multiplex PCR; TCRdb lists only in-frame clones, some missing. The repertoire holds more than 60,000 clones, with 82% as singletons. The sequences come from blood, collected before dendritic cell vaccination. The source of these receptors is a human donor with glioblastoma. Both conserved end residues are part of each CDR3. The order of the fields is D gene, clone size, J gene, V gene, CDR3 protein, CDR3 DNA. A D gene is named only where the DNA matches it firmly. Clone size appears in some rows only: once, few, many, or a class for an expanded clone.

TRBD2	NA	TRBJ2-5	TRBV7-6	CASSPSRLAGEQGTQYF	TGTGCCAGCAGCCCCAGTAGACTAGCGGGGGAACAGGGGACCCAGTACTTC
TRBD1	NA	TRBJ2-6	TRBV2	CASRSGTAYSGANVLTF	TGTGCCAGCAGGTCCGGGACAGCATACTCTGGGGCCAACGTCCTGACTTTC
TRBD1	NA	TRBJ1-1	TRBV19	CASSPGTGGVAFF	TGTGCCAGTAGCCCCGGGACAGGGGGCGTAGCTTTCTTT
TRBD1	NA	TRBJ1-1	TRBV19	CASSIGQGGTEAFF	TGTGCCAGTAGTATTGGACAGGGTGGCACTGAAGCTTTCTTT
NA	NA	TRBJ2-1	TRBV7-6	CASSFGGASYNEQFF	TGTGCCAGCAGCTTTGGGGGGGCCTCCTACAATGAGCAGTTCTTC
NA	NA	TRBJ2-2	TRBV4-1	CASSQDARGGRELFF	TGCGCCAGCAGCCAAGATGCGCGGGGAGGAAGGGAGCTGTTTTTT
NA	few	TRBJ1-1	TRBV5-6	CASSLVKGGTQTTEAFF	TGTGCCAGCAGCTTGGTTAAGGGAGGGACCCAGACCACTGAAGCTTTCTTT
NA	NA	TRBJ2-1	TRBV9	CASSVRQGLNEQFF	TGTGCCAGCAGCGTCCGGCAGGGCTTGAATGAGCAGTTCTTC
TRBD2	NA	TRBJ2-5	TRBV5-1	CASSEQGGGEGETQYF	TGCGCCAGCAGCGAACAAGGCGGGGGGGAAGGTGAGACCCAGTACTTC
NA	NA	TRBJ1-1	TRBV18	CASSREGNTEAFF	TGTGCCAGCTCACGAGAGGGCAACACTGAAGCTTTCTTT
NA	NA	TRBJ1-4	TRBV7-9	CASSLAGKTNEKLFF	TGTGCCAGCAGCTTAGCGGGCAAAACTAATGAAAAACTGTTTTTT
TRBD1	NA	TRBJ1-1	TRBV19	CASTWTGNTEAFF	TGTGCCAGTACCTGGACAGGGAACACTGAAGCTTTCTTT